This T cell receptor beta chain originates from a study of blood T cell repertoires in COVID-19. About the study: Samples of COVID-19 (acute and convalescent) were obtained from the United States, Italy and Spain. PBMCs, B-cell-depleted T cells, or T cells provided the cDNA or gDNA that made up the material.

CDR3 size: 14 residues. Germline CDR1 is LGHNT and CDR2 is FRNRAP. Trimming pared 6 bases from V and 2 bases from J, leaving 13 bases between. How the authors handled the data: Nucleated cell counts were estimated from reference gene primer amplification. Profiling relied on immunoSEQ multiplex PCR, and the TCRdb table lists in-frame clones only, not all of them. V and J calls and clone size follow that table, whereas D and trimming were derived from the DNA. This repertoire shows 150,000 to 160,000 clones, approximately 85% found once; its top ten account for around 0.63%. This clone appeared a single time.

This TCR was sampled from a man aged 55-75 years with COVID-19, enrolled during active disease. The sample was peripheral blood. The V call is TRBV12-5, the J call TRBJ2-5; tentative D call: TRBD1 (6 bases). CDR3 nucleotide sequence: TGTGCTAGTGGGCCAGGACAGCCACAAGAGACCCAGTACTTC. Its translation is CASGPGQPQETQYF.